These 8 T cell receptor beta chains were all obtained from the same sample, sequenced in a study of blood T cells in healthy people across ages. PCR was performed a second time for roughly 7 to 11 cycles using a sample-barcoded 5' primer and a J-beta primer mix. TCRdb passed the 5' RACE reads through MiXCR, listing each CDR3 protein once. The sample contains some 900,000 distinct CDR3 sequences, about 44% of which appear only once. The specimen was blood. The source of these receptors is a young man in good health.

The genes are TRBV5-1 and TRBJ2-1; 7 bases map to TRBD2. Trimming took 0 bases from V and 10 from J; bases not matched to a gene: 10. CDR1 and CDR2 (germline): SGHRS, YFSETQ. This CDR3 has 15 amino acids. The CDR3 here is CASSLEAGERWEQFF. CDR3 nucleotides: TGCGCCAGCAGCTTGGAGGCGGGGGAACGGTGGGAGCAGTTCTTC.

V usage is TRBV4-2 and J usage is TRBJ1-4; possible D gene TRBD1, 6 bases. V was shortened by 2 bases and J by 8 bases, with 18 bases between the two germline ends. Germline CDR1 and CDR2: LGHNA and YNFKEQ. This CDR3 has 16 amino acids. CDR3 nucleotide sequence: TGTGCCAGCAGCCAATACAGGGAGGGGTTCAACGAAAAACTGTTTTTT. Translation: CASSQYREGFNEKLFF.

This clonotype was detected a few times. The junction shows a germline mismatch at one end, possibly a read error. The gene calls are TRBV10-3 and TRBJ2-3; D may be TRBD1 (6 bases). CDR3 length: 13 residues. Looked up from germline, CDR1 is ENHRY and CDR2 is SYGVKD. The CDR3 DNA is TGTGCCCTCAGGGGCAATAACACAGATACGCAGTATTTT. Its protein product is CALRGNNTDTQYF.

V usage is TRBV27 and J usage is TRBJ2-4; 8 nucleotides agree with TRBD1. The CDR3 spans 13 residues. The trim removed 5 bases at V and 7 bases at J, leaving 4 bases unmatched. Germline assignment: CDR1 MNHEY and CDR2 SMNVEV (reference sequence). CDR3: CASSRQGTNIQYF. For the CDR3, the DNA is TGTGCCAGCAGTCGACAGGGGACCAACATTCAGTACTTC.

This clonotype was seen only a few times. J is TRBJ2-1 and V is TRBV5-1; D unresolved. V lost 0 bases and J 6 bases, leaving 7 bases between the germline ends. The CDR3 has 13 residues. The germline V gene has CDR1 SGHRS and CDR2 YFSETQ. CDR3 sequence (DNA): TGCGCCAGCAGCTTGGACCTCATCAATGAGCAGTTCTTC. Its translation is CASSLDLINEQFF.

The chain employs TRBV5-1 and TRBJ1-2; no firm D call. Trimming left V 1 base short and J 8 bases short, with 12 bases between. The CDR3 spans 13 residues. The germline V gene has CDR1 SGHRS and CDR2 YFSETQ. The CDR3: CASSLKSASGYTF. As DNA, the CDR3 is TGCGCCAGCAGCTTGAAGTCCGCCTCGGGCTACACCTTC.

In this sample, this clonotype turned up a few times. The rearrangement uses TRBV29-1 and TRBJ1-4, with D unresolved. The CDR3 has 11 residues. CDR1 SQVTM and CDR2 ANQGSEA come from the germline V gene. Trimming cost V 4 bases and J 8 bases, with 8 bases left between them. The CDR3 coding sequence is TGCAGCGTTGTGGAAGGGGAAAAACTGTTTTTT. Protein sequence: CSVVEGEKLFF.

CDR3: CSFNRGPNSPLHF. The CDR3 DNA sequence: TGCAGTTTCAACAGGGGGCCGAACTCACCCCTCCACTTT. J is TRBJ1-6 and V is TRBV20-1; 9 bases fit TRBD1. V shed 8 bases and J 10 bases; nucleotides not matched to a gene: 9. CDR3 size: 13 residues. Per the germline V gene, CDR1 is DFQATT and CDR2 is SNEGSKA (reference sequence).